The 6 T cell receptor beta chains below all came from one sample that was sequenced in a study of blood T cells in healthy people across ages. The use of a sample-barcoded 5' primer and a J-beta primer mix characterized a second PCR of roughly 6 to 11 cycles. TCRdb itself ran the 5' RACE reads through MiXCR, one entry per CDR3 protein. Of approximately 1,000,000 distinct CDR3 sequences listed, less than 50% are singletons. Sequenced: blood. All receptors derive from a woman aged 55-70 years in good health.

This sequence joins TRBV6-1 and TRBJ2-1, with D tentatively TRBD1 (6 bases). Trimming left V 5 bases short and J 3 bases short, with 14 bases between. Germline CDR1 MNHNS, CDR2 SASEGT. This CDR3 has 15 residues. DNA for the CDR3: TGTGCCAGCAGTCCGTCAGGGGACCGCTACAATGAGCAGTTCTTC. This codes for CASSPSGDRYNEQFF.

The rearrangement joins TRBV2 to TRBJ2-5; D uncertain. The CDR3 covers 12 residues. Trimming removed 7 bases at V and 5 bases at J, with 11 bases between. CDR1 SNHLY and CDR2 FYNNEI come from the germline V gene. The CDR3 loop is CASTRLRETQYF. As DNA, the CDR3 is TGTGCCAGCACTCGCCTCCGGGAGACCCAGTACTTC.

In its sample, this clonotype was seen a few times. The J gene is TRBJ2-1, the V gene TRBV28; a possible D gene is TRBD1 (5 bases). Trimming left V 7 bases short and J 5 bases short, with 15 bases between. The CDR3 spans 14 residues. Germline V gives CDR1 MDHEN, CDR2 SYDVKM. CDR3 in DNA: TGTGCCAGCACCGCGGACATTGGGCACAATGAGCAGTTCTTC. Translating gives CASTADIGHNEQFF.

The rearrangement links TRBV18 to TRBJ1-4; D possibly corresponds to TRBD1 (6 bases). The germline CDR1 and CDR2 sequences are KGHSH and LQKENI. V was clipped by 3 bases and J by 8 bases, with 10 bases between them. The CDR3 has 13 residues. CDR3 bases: TGTGCCAGCTCACCTCGGACAGACGAAAAACTGTTTTTT. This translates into CASSPRTDEKLFF.

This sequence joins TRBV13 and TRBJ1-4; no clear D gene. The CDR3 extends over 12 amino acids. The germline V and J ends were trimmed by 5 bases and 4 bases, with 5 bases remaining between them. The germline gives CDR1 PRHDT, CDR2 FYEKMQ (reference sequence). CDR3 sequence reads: CASSRNNEKLFF. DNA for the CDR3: TGTGCCAGCAGCCGGAATAATGAAAAACTGTTTTTT.

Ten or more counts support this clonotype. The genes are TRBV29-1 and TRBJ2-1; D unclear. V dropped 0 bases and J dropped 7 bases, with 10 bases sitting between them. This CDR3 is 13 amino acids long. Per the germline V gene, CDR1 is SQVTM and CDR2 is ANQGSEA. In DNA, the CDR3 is TGCAGCGTTGAAGACAATTGGGGAAATGAGCAGTTCTTC. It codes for CSVEDNWGNEQFF.